A single sample gave rise to the 31 T cell receptor beta chains below, sequenced in a study of blood T cell repertoires in COVID-19. Assay: immunoSEQ multiplex PCR; the TCRdb copy retains only in-frame clones and omits some. The sample gives 110,000 or so clones, more than 75% of which show up once; 7.5% to 10% is in the top ten. Sequencing input: peripheral blood. The receptor set was obtained from a woman between 40 and 50 years old with acute or convalescent COVID-19.

This clone has just one count. The chain links TRBV3-1 (or the pseudogene TRBV3-2) to TRBJ2-1, with 11 bases identical to TRBD2. The CDR3 runs to 17 residues. From germline, CDR1 is LGHDT and CDR2 YNNKEL (reference sequence). With 0 bases clipped from V and 0 bases from J, the junction kept 1 base outside the gene matches. As DNA, the CDR3 is TGTGCCAGCAGCCAAGATGGGACTAGCGGCTCCTACAATGAGCAGTTCTTC. This sequence encodes CASSQDGTSGSYNEQFF.

V and J are TRBV18 and TRBJ2-7, with TRBD1 identical over 10 bases. The CDR3 extends over 15 amino acids. Germline V lookup: CDR1 KGHSH, CDR2 LQKENI. Trimming removed 3 bases from V and 4 bases from J; junction bases left unmatched: 6. CDR3 in amino acids: CASSPGQGEGYEQYF. DNA for the CDR3: TGTGCCAGCTCACCCGGACAGGGGGAAGGTTACGAGCAGTACTTC.

This clone has just one count. The genes are TRBV7-3 and TRBJ2-3, with D possibly matching TRBD2 (6 bases). The CDR3 sequence is 18 residues long. Germline assignment: CDR1 SGHTA and CDR2 FQGTGA. The V end was cut by 5 bases, the J end by 0 bases, with 21 bases between. In nucleotides, the CDR3 is TGTGCCAGCAGCCCGATGTTAATAGCGGCACCTAGCACAGATACGCAGTATTTT. Protein: CASSPMLIAAPSTDTQYF.

This clone was detected only a few times. The DNA for the CDR3 is TGCAGCGTTCAGTTGGCAGCTAACTATGGCTACACCTTC. Residues: CSVQLAANYGYTF. The chain combines TRBV29-1 with TRBJ1-2; D remains ambiguous. The CDR3 loop spans 13 amino acids. The V end lost 5 bases, the J end lost 0 bases, and 10 bases lay between the germline ends. Germline V gene lookup returns CDR1 SQVTM and CDR2 ANQGSEA.

The gene calls are TRBV10-1 and TRBJ2-1, with 7 positions matching TRBD2. Trimming removed 6 bases from V and 5 bases from J; junction bases left unmatched: 4. The CDR3 spans 13 residues. Germline V gene lookup returns CDR1 WNHNN and CDR2 SYGVQD (reference sequence). In nucleotides, the CDR3 is TGCGCCAGCAGACTAGCGCGTAACAATGAGCAGTTCTTC. It encodes CASRLARNNEQFF.

The chain joins TRBV19 to TRBJ1-1; maybe TRBD1 (5 bases). Germline loops: CDR1 LNHDA, CDR2 SQIVND (reference sequence). This CDR3 contains 14 residues. With 2 bases removed from V and 2 bases from J, the gap between germline ends came to 9 bases. CDR3 loop: CASSISGQNTEAFF. CDR3 nucleotides: TGTGCCAGTAGTATATCAGGACAAAACACTGAAGCTTTCTTT.

This chain joins TRBV4-2 and TRBJ2-5; 12 bases map to TRBD1. Germline V gene sequence: CDR1 LGHNA, CDR2 YNFKEQ. This CDR3 is built from 16 residues. The V segment lost 4 bases and the J segment 4 bases; nucleotides outside the gene matches: 7. For the CDR3, the DNA is TGTGCCAGCAGCCGCCTCCCGGGACAGGGGGCAGAGACCCAGTACTTC. It codes for CASSRLPGQGAETQYF.

The table lists this clone with a count of one. The V and J genes are TRBV12-5 and TRBJ2-5; D might be TRBD2 (5 bases). The germline V gene has CDR1 LGHNT and CDR2 FRNRAP. The CDR3 consists of 19 residues. Trimming took off 0 bases at V and 1 base at J, with 21 bases between the two ends. The CDR3 coding sequence is TGTGCTAGTGGTTTGGTACTTTTATGGGAGAACGTCCCCCAAGAGACCCAGTACTTC. Encoded protein: CASGLVLLWENVPQETQYF.

The chain recombines TRBV10-3 with TRBJ1-6, with a weak D call TRBD1 (5 bases). CDR1 and CDR2 (germline): ENHRY, SYGVKD. The CDR3 runs to 14 residues. V shed 7 bases and J shed 7 bases, with 14 bases lying between them. In DNA, the CDR3 is TGTGCCATCAAGGCCACAGGAAGCAATTCACCCCTCCACTTT. It specifies CAIKATGSNSPLHF.

This clone was seen more than once but under ten times. The rearrangement links TRBV2 to TRBJ1-6, with 7 bases lining up with TRBD1. The ends lost 7 bases at V and 9 bases at J; junction bases unmatched: 6. Germline loops: CDR1 SNHLY, CDR2 FYNNEI. The CDR3 length is 13 residues. CDR3 region: CASNKGAVSPLHF. In DNA form, the CDR3 reads TGTGCCAGCAATAAGGGGGCAGTTTCACCCCTCCACTTT.

V is TRBV4-2 and J is TRBJ1-5; TRBD1 agrees at 10 bases. Trimming cost V 3 bases and J 6 bases; bases outside gene matches: 11. Germline V CDR1 and CDR2: LGHNA, YNFKEQ. This CDR3 has 17 residues. The CDR3 protein is CASSQDPGTGAGQPQHF. The CDR3, as DNA: TGTGCCAGCAGCCAGGACCCCGGGACAGGGGCCGGTCAGCCCCAGCATTTT.

This clone was detected only a few times. The V call is TRBV6-5, the J call TRBJ2-7; D uncertain. This CDR3 is built from 11 residues. Germline loops: CDR1 MNHEY, CDR2 SVGAGI. Trimming cost V 10 bases and J 5 bases, with 12 bases left between them. The CDR3 loop reads CATTRFHEQYF. The CDR3 bases are TGTGCCACCACACGCTTCCACGAGCAGTACTTC.

This clone was picked up one time. V gene TRBV7-2 combines with J gene TRBJ1-1; D is unclear. CDR3 length: 13 amino acids. Trimming shortened V by 5 bases and J by 0 bases, and 7 bases separated the two germline ends. Per germline, CDR1 SGHTA and CDR2 FQGNSA. CDR3 DNA sequence: TGTGCCAGCAGCCGACATATGAACACTGAAGCTTTCTTT. Its translation is CASSRHMNTEAFF.

This chain connects TRBV7-2 to TRBJ1-6; 7 nucleotides align to TRBD1. J gave up 7 bases and V 5 bases, and 8 bases lay outside the gene matches. The CDR3 has 15 amino acids. Germline CDR1 and CDR2: SGHTA and FQGNSA. CDR3 sequence: CASSPMTGLNSPLHF. CDR3 nucleotide sequence: TGTGCCAGCAGCCCAATGACAGGGCTGAATTCACCCCTCCACTTT.

This clone was observed a few times. The gene calls are TRBV9 and TRBJ1-3, with D possibly TRBD1 on 6 matching bases. V lost 3 bases and J 5 bases, leaving 12 bases between the germline ends. Per the germline V gene, CDR1 is SGDLS and CDR2 is YYNGEE. This CDR3 is 14 amino acids long. The chain's CDR3 is CASSAGTLRNTIYF. In DNA, the CDR3 is TGTGCCAGCAGCGCCGGGACACTCCGAAACACCATATATTTT.

J is TRBJ2-7 and V is TRBV27; 8 bases line up with TRBD2. Germline trimming cut 6 bases from V and 3 bases from J; bases unmatched to any gene: 16. The length of the CDR3 is 17 residues. The V gene's germline CDR1 is MNHEY and CDR2 SMNVEV (reference sequence). The DNA of the CDR3 is TGTGCCAGCAGAGAGGGGCGGAGAGCGGGGGTAGGCTACGAGCAGTACTTC. It codes for CASREGRRAGVGYEQYF.

The CDR3 DNA follows: TGTGCCAGCAGACTCGGACTAGCGGAGTACAATGAGCAGTTCTTC. It encodes CASRLGLAEYNEQFF. The chain has TRBV11-2 and TRBJ2-1; 10 bases fit TRBD2. Germline loops: CDR1 SGHAT, CDR2 FQNNGV. V lost 6 bases and J lost 4; bases outside the gene matches: 6. CDR3 length equals 15 residues.

The chain recombines TRBV3-1 (or the pseudogene TRBV3-2) with TRBJ1-2; D possibly corresponds to TRBD1 (6 bases). The CDR3 contains 11 residues. V lost 5 bases and J lost 8, with 9 bases in between. CDR1 is LGHDT and CDR2 is YNNKEL in the germline V gene (reference sequence). The CDR3 coding sequence is TGTGCCAGCAGCACAGGGTACGGCTACACCTTC. The encoded protein is CASSTGYGYTF.

The V and J genes are TRBV2 and TRBJ1-5; D call uncertain. Germline CDR1 is SNHLY and CDR2 is FYNNEI. V lost 3 bases, J lost 9 bases, and 12 bases lay in between. The CDR3 has 13 residues. The CDR3 nucleotides read TGTGCCAGCAGTGAGACGGGCCGGGGGCCCCAGCATTTT. Protein sequence: CASSETGRGPQHF.

The rearrangement links TRBV6-5 to TRBJ1-6; D perhaps matches TRBD1 (5 bases). CDR3 length equals 13 residues. The ends were cut back, 8 bases at V and 7 bases at J, with 12 bases in the middle. CDR1 and CDR2 (germline): MNHEY, SVGAGI. The CDR3 sequence: CASARQSNSPLHF. CDR3 DNA: TGTGCCAGCGCTCGACAGTCAAATTCACCCCTCCACTTT.

V usage is TRBV3-1 (or the pseudogene TRBV3-2) and J usage is TRBJ1-3; D is unresolved. Germline loops: CDR1 LGHDT, CDR2 YNNKEL (reference sequence). This CDR3 comprises 12 residues. Trimming pared 4 bases from V and 8 bases from J, leaving 9 bases between. The DNA of the CDR3 is TGTGCCAGCAGCCGAGTCCGCGACACCATATATTTT. It encodes CASSRVRDTIYF.

The CDR3 DNA is TGTGCCAGCAGCCAAGACTCGGGACTCATCACAGATACGCAGTATTTT. Translating it yields CASSQDSGLITDTQYF. The chain carries TRBV3-1 (or the pseudogene TRBV3-2) and TRBJ2-3, with a tentative D call TRBD2 (6 bases). CDR3 length: 16 amino acids. Germline V gives CDR1 LGHDT, CDR2 YNNKEL (reference sequence). The V end was cut by 0 bases, the J end by 2 bases, with 12 bases between.

The count of this clone is one. The rearrangement links TRBV10-2 to TRBJ2-3, with a possible D match to TRBD2 (6 bases). The CDR3 contains 17 residues. Trimming removed 2 bases at V and 4 bases at J, with 19 bases between. CDR1 WSHSY and CDR2 SAAADI come from the germline V gene. The CDR3 here is CASSEVIGLGGADTQYF. The CDR3 DNA is TGCGCCAGCAGTGAGGTGATCGGGCTAGGCGGGGCAGATACGCAGTATTTT.

The rearrangement links TRBV12-3 or TRBV12-4 to TRBJ2-3; D is unresolved. The length of the CDR3 is 13 residues. The V end was cut by 4 bases, the J end by 6 bases, with 11 bases between. The CDR3 is CASSSLNMDTQYF. The DNA for the CDR3 is TGTGCCAGCAGTTCCCTTAATATGGATACGCAGTATTTT.

This chain uses TRBV19 with TRBJ2-6; D is uncertain. The CDR3 is 18 amino acids. With 2 bases removed from V and 0 bases from J, the gap between germline ends came to 14 bases. Germline CDR1 LNHDA, CDR2 SQIVND (reference sequence). CDR3 DNA sequence: TGTGCCAGTAGTATATTGGGCAGTATAAGCTCTGGGGCCAACGTCCTGACTTTC. Translated, it gives CASSILGSISSGANVLTF.

V usage is TRBV3-1 (or the pseudogene TRBV3-2) and J usage is TRBJ1-5; the D is unclear. V shed 0 bases and J shed 11 bases, with 11 bases lying between them. Germline CDR1 reads LGHDT; CDR2 reads YNNKEL (reference sequence). This CDR3 has 13 residues. The CDR3 DNA is TGTGCCAGCAGCCAAGATCCGGAGGAGTCCCAGCATTTT. It is translated as CASSQDPEESQHF.

This chain connects TRBV9 to TRBJ1-5; no reliable D call. Trimming stripped 0 bases from V and 6 bases from J, with 7 bases between. CDR1 and CDR2 from the germline V gene are SGDLS and YYNGEE. The CDR3 runs to 13 residues. The DNA for the CDR3 is TGTGCCAGCAGCGTAGGCTGGAGTCAGCCCCAGCATTTT. The encoded protein is CASSVGWSQPQHF.

The chain joins TRBV4-1 to TRBJ2-6, with 8 bases that match TRBD1. The CDR3 spans 17 residues. Trimming took 1 base from V and 0 from J; bases not matched to a gene: 2. The germline V gene has CDR1 MGHRA and CDR2 YSYEKL. CDR3 DNA: TGCGCCAGCAGCCAAGCCGGGACAGGCTCTGGGGCCAACGTCCTGACTTTC. Its protein product is CASSQAGTGSGANVLTF.

This rearrangement joins TRBV3-1 (or the pseudogene TRBV3-2) to TRBJ1-2, with D uncertain. The CDR3 runs 12 residues. Germline-derived CDR1 and CDR2 are LGHDT and YNNKEL (reference sequence). The V and J ends lost 4 bases and 3 bases respectively, with 6 bases between them. Here the CDR3 reads CASSPHDYGYTF. As DNA, the CDR3 is TGTGCCAGCAGCCCACATGACTATGGCTACACCTTC.

This clone has more than one count but fewer than ten. V gene TRBV7-2 combines with J gene TRBJ2-3; D gene ambiguous. V lost 5 bases, J lost 4 bases, and 10 bases lay in between. Germline CDR1 reads SGHTA; CDR2 reads FQGNSA. The CDR3 covers 13 residues. DNA of the CDR3: TGTGCCAGCAGCCCCTCTTTCCCAGATACGCAGTATTTT. It specifies CASSPSFPDTQYF.

The chain carries TRBV5-8 and TRBJ1-2, with a tentative D call TRBD1 (6 bases). V was pared by 4 bases and J by 4 bases, with 11 bases between. Germline lookup yields CDR1 SGHTS and CDR2 YDEGEE. The CDR3 runs to 13 residues. The DNA for the CDR3 is TGTGCCAGCAGCCTACAGGGTGGCTATGGCTACACCTTC. Protein product: CASSLQGGYGYTF.